Below, 13 T cell receptor beta chains from the same sample are listed, as sequenced in a study of blood T cell repertoires in COVID-19. The repertoire was sequenced with immunoSEQ multiplex PCR; TCRdb's copy has only in-frame clones and lacks some. Of under 300,000 clones detected, 89% appear once; the ten largest clones hold 4.6%. Sample: peripheral blood. These receptors originate from a woman between 35 and 50 years old who had recovered from COVID-19.

This chain connects TRBV28 to TRBJ2-1; 12 bases align to TRBD2. CDR3 length equals 13 residues. V was clipped by 4 bases and J by 15 bases; unmatched bases: 7. Germline lookup yields CDR1 MDHEN and CDR2 SYDVKM. The chain's CDR3 is CASSSLTSGGRFF. The CDR3 DNA is TGTGCCAGCAGTTCACTGACTAGCGGGGGTAGGTTCTTC.

Only a few counts were recorded for this clone. The rearrangement joins TRBV9 to TRBJ2-5, with 7 bases fitting TRBD1. Looked up from germline, CDR1 is SGDLS and CDR2 is YYNGEE. This CDR3 is 13 amino acids long. V lost 2 bases and J lost 8; bases outside the gene matches: 6. CDR3 in amino acids: CASSVGTVPTQYF. The CDR3 DNA follows: TGTGCCAGCAGCGTCGGGACAGTCCCCACCCAGTACTTC.

The CDR3 sequence: CASSRGQVGTGELFF. The CDR3 nucleotides read TGTGCCAGTAGTAGGGGCCAAGTCGGAACCGGGGAGCTGTTTTTT. The chain employs TRBV19 and TRBJ2-2; tentatively, D is TRBD1 (5 bases). Looked up from germline, CDR1 is LNHDA and CDR2 is SQIVND (reference sequence). CDR3 length: 15 amino acids. With 4 bases removed from V and 5 bases from J, the gap between germline ends came to 14 bases.

V and J are TRBV10-3 and TRBJ1-2; perhaps TRBD1 as D (6 bases). V lost 4 bases and J lost 1, with 10 bases in between. The CDR3 spans 14 residues. CDR1 and CDR2 from the germline V gene are ENHRY and SYGVKD. As DNA, the CDR3 is TGTGCCATCAGTGGGACAGTTTTTAACTATGGCTACACCTTC. This encodes CAISGTVFNYGYTF.

The chain links TRBV5-4 to TRBJ1-2; D is undetermined. The CDR3 is made up of 13 amino acids. Per the germline V gene, CDR1 is SGHNT and CDR2 is YYREEE (reference sequence). The V end was cut by 5 bases, the J end by 8 bases, with 16 bases between. This CDR3 is CASRPGGLGGYTF. DNA for the CDR3: TGTGCCAGCAGGCCTGGTGGGCTCGGAGGCTACACCTTC.

The chain carries TRBV3-1 (or the pseudogene TRBV3-2) and TRBJ2-1, with 8 bases lining up with TRBD2. Germline V lookup: CDR1 LGHDT, CDR2 YNNKEL (reference sequence). The CDR3 runs 18 residues. V lost 0 bases and J lost 7; bases outside the gene matches: 14. This CDR3 reads CASSQEGISLAGGNEQFF. The CDR3 DNA is TGTGCCAGCAGCCAAGAGGGTATTAGTCTAGCGGGCGGTAATGAGCAGTTCTTC.

This clone was counted a single time. The chain is built from TRBV19 and TRBJ2-2; D gene ambiguous. The germline V gene has CDR1 LNHDA and CDR2 SQIVND (reference sequence). This CDR3 is 11 amino acids long. Trimming took 5 bases from V and 7 from J, leaving 5 bases between them. This CDR3 is CASSHGGELFF. The CDR3 DNA reads as TGTGCCAGTAGTCACGGCGGGGAGCTGTTTTTT.

The chain joins TRBV6-6 to TRBJ2-6; possible D gene TRBD2, 6 bases. The length of the CDR3 is 19 residues. Deletions cut 5 bases from V and 0 bases from J, with 20 bases between. From germline, CDR1 is MNHNY and CDR2 SVGAGI (reference sequence). The CDR3 here is CASSPAAGLALSGANVLTF. The CDR3 DNA reads TGTGCCAGCAGTCCAGCAGCGGGTCTCGCCCTCTCTGGGGCCAACGTCCTGACTTTC.

The chain recombines TRBV6-5 with TRBJ2-2; 12 bases agree with TRBD2. Germline V gene sequence: CDR1 MNHEY, CDR2 SVGAGI. This CDR3 has 14 residues. V dropped 6 bases and J dropped 5; count of bases not matched to a gene: 1. The CDR3 DNA reads TGTGCCAGCAGCGGACTAGCGGGAACCGGGGAGCTGTTTTTT. This translates into CASSGLAGTGELFF.

V is TRBV19 and J is TRBJ2-2, with TRBD1 matching 7 bases. The junction had 6 bases not matched to a gene; V was cut back by 5 bases and J by 6 bases. The CDR3 has 14 amino acids. Germline V gene data show CDR1 as LNHDA and CDR2 as SQIVND (reference sequence). The CDR3 protein is CASSFTGDPGELFF. The DNA for the CDR3 is TGTGCCAGTAGTTTTACAGGGGATCCCGGGGAGCTGTTTTTT.

This chain connects TRBV19 to TRBJ1-2; tentative D call: TRBD1 (5 bases). The V and J ends lost 3 bases and 2 bases respectively, with 16 bases between them. This CDR3 region has 16 residues. In germline, CDR1 is LNHDA, CDR2 SQIVND (reference sequence). The CDR3 coding sequence is TGTGCCAGTAGTATGAAAACACCTAAGGGGAACTATGGCTACACCTTC. Translated, it gives CASSMKTPKGNYGYTF. The full variable domain, completed using reference TRBV19 and TRBJ1-2, is DGGITQSPKYLFRKEGQNVTLSCEQNLNHDAMYWYRQDPGQGLRLIYYSQIVNDFQKGDIAEGYSVSREKKESFPLTVTSAQKNPTAFYLCASSMKTPKGNYGYTFGSGTRLTVV.

In its sample, this clone was seen a few times. The V and J genes are TRBV12-3 or TRBV12-4 and TRBJ1-3, with D uncertain. This CDR3 has 12 residues. V shed 6 bases and J shed 4 bases, with 7 bases lying between them. In DNA, the CDR3 is TGTGCCAGCAGATCACAGGGAAACACCATATATTTT. Its translation is CASRSQGNTIYF.

V gene TRBV27 combines with J gene TRBJ1-4, with D possibly matching TRBD1 (5 bases). The V gene's germline CDR1 is MNHEY and CDR2 SMNVEV (reference sequence). This CDR3 spans 15 amino acids. The V end lost 2 bases, the J end lost 8 bases, and 15 bases lay between the germline ends. The CDR3 here is CASSLEVGLREKLFF. CDR3 in DNA: TGTGCCAGCAGTTTAGAAGTGGGACTTCGGGAAAAACTGTTTTTT. Complete variable domain (other parts from reference TRBV27 and TRBJ1-4): EAQVTQNPRYLITVTGKKLTVTCSQNMNHEYMSWYRQDPGLGLRQIYYSMNVEVTDKGDVPEGYKVSRKEKRNFPLILESPSPNQTSLYFCASSLEVGLREKLFFGSGTQLSVL.